A selection of T cell receptor beta chains follows, all from one sample in a study of PD-1 blockade in classical Hodgkin lymphoma. TCRdb keeps only in-frame clones here, not all; method: immunoSEQ multiplex PCR. The sample lists about 150,000 clones; approximately 81% were seen once. Source: peripheral blood mononuclear cells (PBMCs), taken before the second cycle of nivolumab. The receptors were sampled from a human donor with classical Hodgkin lymphoma. The CDR3 runs from the conserved cysteine through the conserved F or W. Each record gives: D gene, J gene, V gene, CDR3 protein, CDR3 DNA. The D gene is left open where the match is weak.

d_call: -
j_call: TRBJ1-1
v_call: TRBV6-5
cdr3_aa: CASSRQVYTEAFF
cdr3_nt: TGTGCCAGCAGTAGACAGGTTTACACTGAAGCTTTCTTT

d_call: -
j_call: TRBJ1-1
v_call: TRBV6-1
cdr3_aa: CASSDSMNTEAFF
cdr3_nt: TGTGCCAGCAGTGACTCTATGAACACTGAAGCTTTCTTT

d_call: TRBD2
j_call: TRBJ2-3
v_call: TRBV11-3
cdr3_aa: CASSTGLAGVTDTQYF
cdr3_nt: TGTGCCAGCAGCACGGGACTAGCGGGAGTAACAGATACGCAGTATTTT

d_call: -
j_call: TRBJ2-7
v_call: TRBV10-3
cdr3_aa: CAISKTRGGDEQYF
cdr3_nt: TGTGCCATCAGTAAAACCAGGGGAGGCGACGAGCAGTACTTC

d_call: TRBD2
j_call: TRBJ2-5
v_call: TRBV25-1
cdr3_aa: CASSSSGRAAETQYF
cdr3_nt: TGTGCCAGCTCCTCTAGCGGGAGGGCCGCGGAGACCCAGTACTTC

d_call: TRBD1
j_call: TRBJ1-2
v_call: TRBV4-2
cdr3_aa: CASSQEWGQARNYGYTF
cdr3_nt: TGTGCCAGCAGCCAAGAATGGGGACAGGCTCGCAACTATGGCTACACCTTC

d_call: TRBD1
j_call: TRBJ2-7
v_call: TRBV13
cdr3_aa: CASSLRDRTYEQYF
cdr3_nt: TGTGCCAGCAGCCTTAGGGACAGGACCTACGAGCAGTACTTC

d_call: TRBD2
j_call: TRBJ2-1
v_call: TRBV11-2
cdr3_aa: CASSLIAGAFLEQFF
cdr3_nt: TGTGCCAGCAGCTTAATAGCGGGAGCTTTCCTTGAGCAGTTCTTC

d_call: -
j_call: TRBJ2-6
v_call: TRBV5-1
cdr3_aa: CASSWNPDSSGANVLTF
cdr3_nt: TGCGCCAGCAGCTGGAATCCGGACAGCTCGGGGGCCAACGTCCTGACTTTC

d_call: -
j_call: TRBJ1-2
v_call: TRBV7-9
cdr3_aa: CASSLAGHLLGTF
cdr3_nt: TGTGCCAGCAGTTTAGCGGGACATTTATTAGGCACCTTC

d_call: -
j_call: TRBJ2-7
v_call: TRBV6-6
cdr3_aa: CASSYLGFHEQYF
cdr3_nt: TGTGCCAGCAGTTACTTGGGTTTCCACGAGCAGTACTTC

d_call: TRBD1
j_call: TRBJ1-4
v_call: TRBV4-1
cdr3_aa: CASSQGTGTFGKLFF
cdr3_nt: TGCGCCAGCAGCCAGGGGACAGGAACCTTTGGAAAACTGTTTTTT